These T cell receptor beta chains were read from a single sample in a study of blood T cells in healthy people across ages. Via MiXCR, TCRdb re-called the 5' RACE reads, giving one row per CDR3 protein. The sample carries about 670,000 distinct CDR3 sequences, around two fifths recorded once. The specimen was blood. Every receptor here comes from a man of 80 years or more in good health. The CDR3 runs from the conserved cysteine through the conserved F or W. D genes are given only for firm matches. Clone size is not always given. Where it is, it says once, few, many or a class for expanded clones.

D gene: NA; J gene: TRBJ2-2; clone size: NA; V gene: TRBV7-2; CDR3 DNA: TGTGCCAGCAGCTTAGATATCACGAACACCGGGGAGCTGTTTTTT; CDR3 protein: CASSLDITNTGELFF
D gene: TRBD2; J gene: TRBJ2-1; clone size: NA; V gene: TRBV6-2/TRBV6-3; CDR3 DNA: TGTGCCAGCAGTACCCAGACTAGCGGGAGATCCAATGAGCAGTTCTTC; CDR3 protein: CASSTQTSGRSNEQFF
D gene: NA; J gene: TRBJ2-1; clone size: few; V gene: TRBV5-1; CDR3 DNA: TGCGCCAGCAGCTCCGGACTTGCCAATGAGCAGTTCTTC; CDR3 protein: CASSSGLANEQFF
D gene: NA; J gene: TRBJ2-7; clone size: NA; V gene: TRBV4-3; CDR3 DNA: TGCGCCAGCAGCCAAACTCTAGCGTCCTCCTACGAGCAGTACTTC; CDR3 protein: CASSQTLASSYEQYF
D gene: NA; J gene: TRBJ2-5; clone size: few; V gene: TRBV19; CDR3 DNA: TGTGCCAGTAGTATACAGTCCGGTTACCAAGAGACCCAGTACTTC; CDR3 protein: CASSIQSGYQETQYF
D gene: NA; J gene: TRBJ2-2; clone size: NA; V gene: TRBV7-2; CDR3 DNA: TGTGCCAGCAGCTTCTGGGCAATGAGAACCGGGGAGCTGTTTTTT; CDR3 protein: CASSFWAMRTGELFF
D gene: NA; J gene: TRBJ2-6; clone size: few; V gene: TRBV24-1; CDR3 DNA: TGTGCCACCAGCGCAGGGGGGGCTGGGGCCAACGTCCTGACTTTC; CDR3 protein: CATSAGGAGANVLTF
D gene: TRBD1; J gene: TRBJ2-7; clone size: NA; V gene: TRBV20-1; CDR3 DNA: TGCAGTGCTACGGACAGGGGACATGAGCAGTACTTC; CDR3 protein: CSATDRGHEQYF
D gene: NA; J gene: TRBJ1-2; clone size: NA; V gene: TRBV12-3/TRBV12-4; CDR3 DNA: TGTGCCAGCAGTTTCACTAACTATGGCTACACCTTC; CDR3 protein: CASSFTNYGYTF
D gene: NA; J gene: TRBJ2-5; clone size: NA; V gene: TRBV5-1; CDR3 DNA: TGCGCCAGCAGGATCGAAGACGGTTACAATGAGCAGTACTTC; CDR3 protein: CASRIEDGYNEQYF
D gene: NA; J gene: TRBJ1-1; clone size: NA; V gene: TRBV6-6; CDR3 DNA: TGTGCCAGCAGTTACGATAGCGTAAACACTGAAGCTTTCTTT; CDR3 protein: CASSYDSVNTEAFF
D gene: NA; J gene: TRBJ2-3; clone size: NA; V gene: TRBV6-5; CDR3 DNA: TGTGCCAGCTCGTTGTGGGACACAGATACGCAGTATTTT; CDR3 protein: CASSLWDTDTQYF
D gene: TRBD2; J gene: TRBJ2-3; clone size: few; V gene: TRBV6-5; CDR3 DNA: TGTGCCAGCAGGGCCTCGCGGGGGGTCACAGATACGCAGTATTTT; CDR3 protein: CASRASRGVTDTQYF
D gene: NA; J gene: TRBJ2-5; clone size: many; V gene: TRBV30; CDR3 DNA: TGTGCCTGGAGTGTAAACCTGGCCGAAACCCAGTACTTC; CDR3 protein: CAWSVNLAETQYF
D gene: NA; J gene: TRBJ1-1; clone size: few; V gene: TRBV30; CDR3 DNA: TGTGCCTGGAGAGACGGGGGTGAAGCTTTCTTT; CDR3 protein: CAWRDGGEAFF
D gene: TRBD2; J gene: TRBJ2-1; clone size: NA; V gene: TRBV14; CDR3 DNA: TGTGCCAGCAGCCAAGATACGCGGGAGAGAGACAATGAGCAGTTCTTC; CDR3 protein: CASSQDTRERDNEQFF
D gene: NA; J gene: TRBJ1-5; clone size: few; V gene: TRBV12-3/TRBV12-4; CDR3 DNA: TGTGCCAGCAGCCTTTCAGCCAGAAATCAGCCCCAGCATTTT; CDR3 protein: CASSLSARNQPQHF
D gene: TRBD1; J gene: TRBJ1-1; clone size: NA; V gene: TRBV6-2/TRBV6-3; CDR3 DNA: TGTGCCAGCAGTTACGAGACCGGGACAGGGAGGGGCACTGAAGCTTTCTTT; CDR3 protein: CASSYETGTGRGTEAFF
D gene: TRBD2; J gene: TRBJ2-1; clone size: NA; V gene: TRBV20-1; CDR3 DNA: TGCAGTGCCTCCAGAAGACTAGCGGGAGGGCATGAGCAGTTCTTC; CDR3 protein: CSASRRLAGGHEQFF
D gene: NA; J gene: TRBJ2-7; clone size: few; V gene: TRBV6-2/TRBV6-3; CDR3 DNA: TGTGCCAGCAGCCCACTCGCCCGAGGGTCCTACGAGCAGTACTTC; CDR3 protein: CASSPLARGSYEQYF
D gene: NA; J gene: TRBJ2-1; clone size: NA; V gene: TRBV2; CDR3 DNA: TGTGCCAGCAGTGATAGTCTAGGGGTAAATGAGCAGTTCTTC; CDR3 protein: CASSDSLGVNEQFF
D gene: NA; J gene: TRBJ2-3; clone size: NA; V gene: TRBV7-2; CDR3 DNA: TGTGCCAGCAGCCCGACGCAGGGACTCACAGATACGCAGTATTTT; CDR3 protein: CASSPTQGLTDTQYF
D gene: NA; J gene: TRBJ2-4; clone size: NA; V gene: TRBV4-2; CDR3 DNA: TGTGCCAGCAGCCAACCTGGGACGGGAAAAAACATTCAGTACTTC; CDR3 protein: CASSQPGTGKNIQYF
D gene: NA; J gene: TRBJ2-7; clone size: few; V gene: TRBV7-9; CDR3 DNA: TGTGCCAGCAGCATAGACCGGTTCGAGCAGTACTTC; CDR3 protein: CASSIDRFEQYF
D gene: TRBD1; J gene: TRBJ1-2; clone size: NA; V gene: TRBV7-2; CDR3 DNA: TGTGCCAGCGCGAAGGCACGCATGGGGACAGGGCTGAACTATGGCTACACCTTC; CDR3 protein: CASAKARMGTGLNYGYTF
D gene: TRBD1; J gene: TRBJ2-6; clone size: few; V gene: TRBV20-1; CDR3 DNA: TGCAGTGCTAGAGGCCGGGACAGATCATCTGGGGCCAACGTCCTGACTTTC; CDR3 protein: CSARGRDRSSGANVLTF
D gene: NA; J gene: TRBJ2-7; clone size: few; V gene: TRBV14; CDR3 DNA: TGTGCCAGCAGCTCTAATCCAGTCGGCAGGGTGGGCGAGCAGTACTTC; CDR3 protein: CASSSNPVGRVGEQYF
D gene: NA; J gene: TRBJ2-3; clone size: few; V gene: TRBV5-1; CDR3 DNA: TGCGCCAGCAGCTTGGGATCCCTGGGGACCACAGATACGCAGTATTTT; CDR3 protein: CASSLGSLGTTDTQYF
D gene: NA; J gene: TRBJ2-5; clone size: few; V gene: TRBV6-5; CDR3 DNA: TGTGCCAGCACCATAGAGGAGACCCAGTACTTC; CDR3 protein: CASTIEETQYF
D gene: TRBD1; J gene: TRBJ1-5; clone size: few; V gene: TRBV7-9; CDR3 DNA: TGTGCCAGCAGCCTCCCGGGACAGGGGGTTCAGCCCCAGCATTTT; CDR3 protein: CASSLPGQGVQPQHF
D gene: TRBD1; J gene: TRBJ2-3; clone size: NA; V gene: TRBV29-1; CDR3 DNA: TGCAGCGTTGACGCTATCCTGGGGACAGGGGCCCTCAGCACAGATACGCAGTATTTT; CDR3 protein: CSVDAILGTGALSTDTQYF
D gene: NA; J gene: TRBJ2-5; clone size: few; V gene: TRBV5-1; CDR3 DNA: TGCGCCAGCAGCTTGACCACCGGACACTCCAATGAGCAGTACTTC; CDR3 protein: CASSLTTGHSNEQYF
D gene: TRBD1; J gene: TRBJ2-5; clone size: many; V gene: TRBV29-1; CDR3 DNA: TGCAGCACTGCCCAGGGGGCGAGGGAGACCCAGTACTTC; CDR3 protein: CSTAQGARETQYF
D gene: NA; J gene: TRBJ2-7; clone size: few; V gene: TRBV4-3; CDR3 DNA: TGCGCCAGCAGCCAAGATCGCGGGGTCGTCCCCTACGAGCAGTACTTC; CDR3 protein: CASSQDRGVVPYEQYF
D gene: NA; J gene: TRBJ1-5; clone size: NA; V gene: TRBV7-2; CDR3 DNA: TGTGCCAGCAGCTACCAAACGGGGGGCCAGGGCAATCAGCCCCAGCATTTT; CDR3 protein: CASSYQTGGQGNQPQHF
D gene: NA; J gene: TRBJ2-4; clone size: NA; V gene: TRBV7-2; CDR3 DNA: TGTGCCAGCAGCTTACAGGCAGGGAAAGCCAAAAACATTCAGTACTTC; CDR3 protein: CASSLQAGKAKNIQYF
D gene: TRBD2; J gene: TRBJ2-2; clone size: NA; V gene: TRBV27; CDR3 DNA: TGTGCCAGCAGCCGTACTAGCGGGGGGACCGGGGAGCTGTTTTTT; CDR3 protein: CASSRTSGGTGELFF
D gene: TRBD2; J gene: TRBJ2-7; clone size: NA; V gene: TRBV19; CDR3 DNA: TGTGCCAGTAGTATCGCACTAGCGGGAGTTACCAACGAGCAGTACTTC; CDR3 protein: CASSIALAGVTNEQYF
D gene: TRBD1; J gene: TRBJ1-2; clone size: NA; V gene: TRBV5-6; CDR3 DNA: TGTGCCAGCAGCCGTACTATTCAGACAGGGGTTTTCAACTATGGCTACACCTTC; CDR3 protein: CASSRTIQTGVFNYGYTF
D gene: TRBD2; J gene: TRBJ2-5; clone size: NA; V gene: TRBV20-1; CDR3 DNA: TGCAGTGCCAAATTAGCGGGAGGGCTCAATGAGCAGTACTTC; CDR3 protein: CSAKLAGGLNEQYF
D gene: NA; J gene: TRBJ2-1; clone size: NA; V gene: TRBV3-1; CDR3 DNA: TGTGCCAGCAACTGGGCGACCAGCTCCTACAATGAGCAGTTCTTC; CDR3 protein: CASNWATSSYNEQFF
D gene: TRBD2; J gene: TRBJ2-1; clone size: few; V gene: TRBV5-1; CDR3 DNA: TGCGCCAGCTTAGCTAGCGGGAGCTCCTACAATGAGCAGTTCTTC; CDR3 protein: CASLASGSSYNEQFF
D gene: NA; J gene: TRBJ2-5; clone size: NA; V gene: TRBV6-2/TRBV6-3; CDR3 DNA: TGTGCCAACAGTTACGACTTCGGGGGGCCGAGGGAGACCCAGTACTTC; CDR3 protein: CANSYDFGGPRETQYF
D gene: TRBD2; J gene: TRBJ2-5; clone size: NA; V gene: TRBV7-2; CDR3 DNA: TGTGCCAGCAGCTTAGAGACTAGCGGGTGGGAGGAGACCCAGTACTTC; CDR3 protein: CASSLETSGWEETQYF
D gene: NA; J gene: TRBJ2-1; clone size: NA; V gene: TRBV10-3; CDR3 DNA: TGTGCCATCAGCATATCGAGCTCCTACAATGAGCAGTTCTTC; CDR3 protein: CAISISSSYNEQFF